Detailed here is one T cell receptor beta chain. Its antigen remains unknown. As to treatment: approximately 18 received Ad26.COV2.S at low or high dose, single or two shots; 5 received placebo; per-sample allocation not given. Sampling happened 63 days after the first vaccine or placebo injection. Here immunoSEQ multiplex PCR was the method, and the copy in TCRdb shows in-frame clones only, minus some. The profile covers roughly 500,000 clones, with around nine tenths appearing a single time and 9.5% to 15% taken by the ten largest. CDR1 is LNHDA and CDR2 is SQIVND in the germline V gene (reference sequence). The CDR3 runs 15 residues. Deletions cut 1 base from V and 4 bases from J, with 11 bases between. The sample belongs to a study of Ad26.COV2.S vaccination and SARS-CoV-2 variants. Study overall: This donor came from the COV1001 trial of Ad26.COV2.S. Into the muscle, Ad26.COV2.S was dosed once or twice, 56 days apart.

Findings and limits, study-wide: Placebo recipients and vaccine recipients were similar in non-spike TCR breadth. Substantial breadth was reported for post-vaccination spike-specific CD8+ and CD4+ T cells.

The specimen comprised peripheral blood, sampled in a trial of Ad26.COV2.S vaccine versus placebo. J is TRBJ2-1 and V is TRBV19; D gene ambiguous. This TCR came from a person between 18 and 65 years old who received the Ad26.COV2.S COVID-19 vaccine or a placebo. The CDR3 nucleotides read TGTGCCAGTAGTATAGGGATTATCGGGTACAATGAGCAGTTCTTC. Amino acid sequence: CASSIGIIGYNEQFF. The full variable domain, rest sourced from reference TRBV19 and TRBJ2-1, is DGGITQSPKYLFRKEGQNVTLSCEQNLNHDAMYWYRQDPGQGLRLIYYSQIVNDFQKGDIAEGYSVSREKKESFPLTVTSAQKNPTAFYLCASSIGIIGYNEQFFGPGTRLTVL.